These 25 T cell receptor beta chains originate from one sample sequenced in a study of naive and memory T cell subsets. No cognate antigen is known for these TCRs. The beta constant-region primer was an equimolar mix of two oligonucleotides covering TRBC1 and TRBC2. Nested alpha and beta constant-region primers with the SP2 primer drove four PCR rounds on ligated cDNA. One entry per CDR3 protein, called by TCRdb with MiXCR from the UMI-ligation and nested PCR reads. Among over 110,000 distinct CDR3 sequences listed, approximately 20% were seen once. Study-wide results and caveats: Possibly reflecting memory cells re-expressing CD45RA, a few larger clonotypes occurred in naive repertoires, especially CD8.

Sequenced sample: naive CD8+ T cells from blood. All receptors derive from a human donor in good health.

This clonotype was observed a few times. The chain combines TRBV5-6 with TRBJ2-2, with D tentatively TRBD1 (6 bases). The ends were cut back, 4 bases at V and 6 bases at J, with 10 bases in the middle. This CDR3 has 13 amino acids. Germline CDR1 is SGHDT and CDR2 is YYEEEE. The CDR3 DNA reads TGTGCCAGCAGCATTGGGACATCCGGGGAGCTGTTTTTT. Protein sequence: CASSIGTSGELFF.

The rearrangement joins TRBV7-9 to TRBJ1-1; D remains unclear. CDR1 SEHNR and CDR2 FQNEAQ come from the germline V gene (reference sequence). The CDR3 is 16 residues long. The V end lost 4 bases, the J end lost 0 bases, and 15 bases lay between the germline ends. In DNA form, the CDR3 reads TGTGCCAGCAGCTACATAACCGCTCTCATGAACACTGAAGCTTTCTTT. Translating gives CASSYITALMNTEAFF.

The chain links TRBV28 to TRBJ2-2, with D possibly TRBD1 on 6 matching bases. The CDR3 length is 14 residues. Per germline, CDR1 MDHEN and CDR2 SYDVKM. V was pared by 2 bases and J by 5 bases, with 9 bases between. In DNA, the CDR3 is TGTGCCAGCAGTTTAATCGGGACAACCGGGGAGCTGTTTTTT. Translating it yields CASSLIGTTGELFF.

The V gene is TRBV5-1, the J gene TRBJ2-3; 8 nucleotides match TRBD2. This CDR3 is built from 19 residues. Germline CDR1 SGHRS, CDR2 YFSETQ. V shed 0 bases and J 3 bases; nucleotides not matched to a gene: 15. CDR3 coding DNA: TGCGCCAGCAGCTTGGACTTTAGCGGGAAGTCGAGTGTTACAGATACGCAGTATTTT. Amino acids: CASSLDFSGKSSVTDTQYF.

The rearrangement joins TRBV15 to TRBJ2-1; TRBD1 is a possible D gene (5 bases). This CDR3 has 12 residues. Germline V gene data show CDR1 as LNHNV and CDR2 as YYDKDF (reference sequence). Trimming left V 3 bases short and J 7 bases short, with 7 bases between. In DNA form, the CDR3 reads TGTGCCACCAGCAGCACAGGAAATGAGCAGTTCTTC. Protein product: CATSSTGNEQFF.

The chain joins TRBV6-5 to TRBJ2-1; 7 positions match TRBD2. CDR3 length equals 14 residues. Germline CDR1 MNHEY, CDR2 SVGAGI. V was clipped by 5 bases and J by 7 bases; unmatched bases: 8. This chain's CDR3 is CASSLGLELNEQFF. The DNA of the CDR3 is TGTGCCAGCAGTCTCGGACTAGAATTGAATGAGCAGTTCTTC.

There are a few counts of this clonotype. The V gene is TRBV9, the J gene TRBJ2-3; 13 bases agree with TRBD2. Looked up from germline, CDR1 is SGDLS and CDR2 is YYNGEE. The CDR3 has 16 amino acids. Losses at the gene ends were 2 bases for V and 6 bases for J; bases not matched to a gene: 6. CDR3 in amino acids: CASSVRTSGSMDTQYF. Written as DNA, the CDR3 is TGTGCCAGCAGCGTGCGGACTAGCGGGAGCATGGATACGCAGTATTTT.

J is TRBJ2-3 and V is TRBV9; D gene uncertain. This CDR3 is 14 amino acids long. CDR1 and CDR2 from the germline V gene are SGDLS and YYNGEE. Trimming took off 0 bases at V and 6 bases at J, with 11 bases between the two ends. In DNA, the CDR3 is TGTGCCAGCAGCGTAGAAGGGATCATGGATACGCAGTATTTT. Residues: CASSVEGIMDTQYF.

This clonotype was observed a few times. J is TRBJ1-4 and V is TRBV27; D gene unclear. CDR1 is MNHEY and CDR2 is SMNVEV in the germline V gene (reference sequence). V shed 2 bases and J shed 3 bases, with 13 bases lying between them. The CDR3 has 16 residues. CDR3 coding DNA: TGTGCCAGCAGTTTAGGGTACGGGAGTTCTAATGAAAAACTGTTTTTT. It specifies CASSLGYGSSNEKLFF.

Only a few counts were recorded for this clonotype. In DNA form, the CDR3 reads TGTGCCAGCACCCTGACAGAGAGCTCCTACAATGAGCAGTTCTTC. This sequence encodes CASTLTESSYNEQFF. The V and J genes are TRBV13 and TRBJ2-1; weak D call: TRBD1 (5 bases). V lost 7 bases and J 0 bases, leaving 13 bases between the germline ends. Germline CDR1 is PRHDT and CDR2 is FYEKMQ (reference sequence). CDR3 length: 15 amino acids. The variable domain in full, with the rest retrieved from reference TRBV13 and TRBJ2-1, is AAGVIQSPRHLIKEKRETATLKCYPIPRHDTVYWYQQGPGQDPQFLISFYEKMQSDKGSIPDRFSAQQFSDYHSELNMSSLELGDSALYFCASTLTESSYNEQFFGPGTRLTVL.

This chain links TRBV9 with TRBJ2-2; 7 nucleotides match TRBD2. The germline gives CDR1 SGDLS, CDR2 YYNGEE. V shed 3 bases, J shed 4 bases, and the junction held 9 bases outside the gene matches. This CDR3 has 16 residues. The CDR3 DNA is TGTGCCAGCAGCGAGAACCGGGACTACCTCACCGGGGAGCTGTTTTTT. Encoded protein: CASSENRDYLTGELFF.

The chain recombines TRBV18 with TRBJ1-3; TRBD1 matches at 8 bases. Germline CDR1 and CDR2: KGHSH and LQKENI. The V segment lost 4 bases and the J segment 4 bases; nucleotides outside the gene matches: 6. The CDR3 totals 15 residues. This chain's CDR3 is CASSHGQGKGNTIYF. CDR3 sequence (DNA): TGTGCCAGCTCACACGGACAGGGCAAAGGAAACACCATATATTTT.

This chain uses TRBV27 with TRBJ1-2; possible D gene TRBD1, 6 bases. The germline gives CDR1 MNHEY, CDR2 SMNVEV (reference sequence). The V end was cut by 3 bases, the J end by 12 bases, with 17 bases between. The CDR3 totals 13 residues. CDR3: CASSFRQGIPDTF. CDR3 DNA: TGTGCCAGCAGTTTTCGGCAGGGGATACCCGACACCTTC.

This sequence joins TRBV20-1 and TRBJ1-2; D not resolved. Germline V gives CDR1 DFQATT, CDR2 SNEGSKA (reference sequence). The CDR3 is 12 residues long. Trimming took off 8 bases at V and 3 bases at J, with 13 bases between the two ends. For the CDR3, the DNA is TGCAGTACATCCGGGGAGGACTATGGCTACACCTTC. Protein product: CSTSGEDYGYTF.

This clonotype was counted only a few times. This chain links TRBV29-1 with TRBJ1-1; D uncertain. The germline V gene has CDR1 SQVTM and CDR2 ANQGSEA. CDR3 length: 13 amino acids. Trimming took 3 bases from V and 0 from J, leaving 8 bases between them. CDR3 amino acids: CSVDTEMNTEAFF. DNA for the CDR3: TGCAGCGTTGATACAGAGATGAACACTGAAGCTTTCTTT.

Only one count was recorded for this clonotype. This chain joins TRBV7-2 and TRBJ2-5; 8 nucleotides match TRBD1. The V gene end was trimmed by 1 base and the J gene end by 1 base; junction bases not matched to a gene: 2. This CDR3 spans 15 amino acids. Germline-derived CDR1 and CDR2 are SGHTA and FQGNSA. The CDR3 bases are TGTGCCAGCAGCTTAGTGGACAGGGTCCAAGAGACCCAGTACTTC. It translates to CASSLVDRVQETQYF.

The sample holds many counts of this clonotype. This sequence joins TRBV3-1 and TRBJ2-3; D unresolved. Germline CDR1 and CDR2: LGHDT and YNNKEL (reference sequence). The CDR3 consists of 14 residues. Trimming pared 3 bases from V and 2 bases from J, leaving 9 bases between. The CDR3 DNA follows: TGTGCCAGCAGCCACTGGTCCAACACAGATACGCAGTATTTT. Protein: CASSHWSNTDTQYF.

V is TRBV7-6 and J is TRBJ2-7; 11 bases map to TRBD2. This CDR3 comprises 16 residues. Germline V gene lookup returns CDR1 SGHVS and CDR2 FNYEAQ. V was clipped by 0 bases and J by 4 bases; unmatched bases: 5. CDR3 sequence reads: CASSLAGTSGRYEQYF. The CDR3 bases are TGTGCCAGCAGCTTAGCTGGGACTAGCGGACGGTACGAGCAGTACTTC.

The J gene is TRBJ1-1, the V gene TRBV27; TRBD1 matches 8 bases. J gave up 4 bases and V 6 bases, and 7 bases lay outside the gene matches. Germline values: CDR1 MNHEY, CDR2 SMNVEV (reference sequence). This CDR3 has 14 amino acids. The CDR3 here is CASSLTGAGTEAFF. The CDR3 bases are TGTGCCAGCAGCCTGACAGGGGCAGGCACTGAAGCTTTCTTT.

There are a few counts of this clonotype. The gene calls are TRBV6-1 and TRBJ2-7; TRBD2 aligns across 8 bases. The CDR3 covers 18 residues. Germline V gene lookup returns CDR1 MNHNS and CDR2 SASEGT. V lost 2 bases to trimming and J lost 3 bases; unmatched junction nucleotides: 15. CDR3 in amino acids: CASSERVQREYYDYEQYF. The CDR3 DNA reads TGTGCCAGCAGTGAAAGGGTCCAGCGGGAGTATTACGACTACGAGCAGTACTTC.

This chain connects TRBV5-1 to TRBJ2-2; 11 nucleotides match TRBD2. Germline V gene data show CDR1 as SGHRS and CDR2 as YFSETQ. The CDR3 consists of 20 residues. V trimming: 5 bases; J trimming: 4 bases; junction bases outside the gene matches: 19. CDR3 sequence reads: CASSIAPGTSGARVTGELFF. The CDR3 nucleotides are TGCGCCAGCAGTATCGCCCCCGGGACTAGCGGAGCACGGGTCACCGGGGAGCTGTTTTTT.

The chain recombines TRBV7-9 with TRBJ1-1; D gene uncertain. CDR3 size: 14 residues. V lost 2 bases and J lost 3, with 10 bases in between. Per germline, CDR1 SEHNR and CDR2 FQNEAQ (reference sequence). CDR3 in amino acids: CASSLRNTYTEAFF. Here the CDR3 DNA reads TGTGCCAGCAGCTTACGAAATACCTACACTGAAGCTTTCTTT.

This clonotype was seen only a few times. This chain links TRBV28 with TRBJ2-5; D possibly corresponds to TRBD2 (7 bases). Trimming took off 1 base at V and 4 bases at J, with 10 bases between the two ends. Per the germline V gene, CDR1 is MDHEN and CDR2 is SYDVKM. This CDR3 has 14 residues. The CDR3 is CASSLFGGRETQYF. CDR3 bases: TGTGCCAGCAGTTTATTCGGGGGGCGAGAGACCCAGTACTTC.

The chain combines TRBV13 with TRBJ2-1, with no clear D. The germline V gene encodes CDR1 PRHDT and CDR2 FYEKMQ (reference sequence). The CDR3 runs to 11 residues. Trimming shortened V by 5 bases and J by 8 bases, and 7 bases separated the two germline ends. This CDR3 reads CASSTRYEQFF. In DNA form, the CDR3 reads TGTGCCAGCAGCACGCGGTATGAGCAGTTCTTC.

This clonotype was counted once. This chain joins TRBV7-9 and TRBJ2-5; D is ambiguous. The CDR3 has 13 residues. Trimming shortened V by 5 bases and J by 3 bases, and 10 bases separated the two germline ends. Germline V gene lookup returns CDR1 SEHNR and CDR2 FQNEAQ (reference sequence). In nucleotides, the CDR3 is TGTGCCAGCAGCCCCGCCCGAGAAGAGACCCAGTACTTC. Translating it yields CASSPAREETQYF.